The 6 T cell receptor beta chains reported below all come from one sample, sequenced in a study of Graves' ophthalmopathy and Graves' hyperthyroidism. RNA transcripts provided the template for amplifying TCR beta CDR3 regions. After a first-round RT-PCR with HTBI primers, a second-round multiplex PCR was run. Each CDR3 protein gets one entry after TCRdb re-called the multiplex PCR reads with MiXCR. The sample holds almost 750,000 distinct CDR3 sequences, around 40% seen once. Material: peripheral blood. Receptors originate from an adult man with Graves' ophthalmopathy.

Many counts were recorded for this clonotype. V and J are TRBV10-3 and TRBJ2-5; TRBD1 agrees at 11 bases. This CDR3 is built from 14 residues. Per germline, CDR1 ENHRY and CDR2 SYGVKD. V lost 7 bases to trimming and J lost 5 bases; unmatched junction nucleotides: 6. DNA of the CDR3: TGTGCCATCAATGGGGACAGGGGGACGGAGACCCAGTACTTC. Its protein product is CAINGDRGTETQYF.

This chain links TRBV7-2 with TRBJ1-1; D is unresolved. CDR3 length equals 13 residues. The V gene's germline CDR1 is SGHTA and CDR2 FQGNSA. Trimming stripped 6 bases from V and 1 base from J, with 9 bases between. In nucleotides, the CDR3 is TGTGCCAGCAGGACCCACAGGAACACTGAAGCTTTCTTT. Its protein is CASRTHRNTEAFF.

CDR3 residues: CASSLQTGNPQETQYF. The CDR3 DNA reads as TGTGCCAGCAGTTTACAGACAGGCAATCCTCAAGAGACCCAGTACTTC. The rearrangement uses TRBV2 and TRBJ2-5, with a weak D call TRBD1 (6 bases). The CDR3 is 16 residues long. CDR1 is SNHLY and CDR2 is FYNNEI in the germline V gene. V lost 5 bases to trimming and J lost 2 bases, with 18 bases between them. Together with reference TRBV2 and TRBJ2-5, the CDR3 gives the full variable domain: EPEVTQTPSHQVTQMGQEVILRCVPISNHLYFYWYRQILGQKVEFLVSFYNNEISEKSEIFDDQFSVERPDGSNFTLKIRSTKLEDSAMYFCASSLQTGNPQETQYFGPGTRLLVL.

This clonotype has ten or more counts. V gene TRBV12-3 or TRBV12-4 combines with J gene TRBJ1-1; no firm D call. V shed 1 base and J shed 6 bases, with 9 bases lying between them. This CDR3 region has 13 residues. The CDR3 DNA is TGTGCCAGCAGTTTAGGCCAAATCGCTGAAGCTTTCTTT. It yields the protein CASSLGQIAEAFF.

CDR3 sequence: CASSGQENTGNTIYF. The CDR3 nucleotides are TGTGCCAGCAGCGGACAGGAGAACACTGGAAACACCATATATTTT. This chain connects TRBV9 to TRBJ1-3, with TRBD1 as a possible D gene (6 bases). The V end lost 3 bases, the J end lost 2 bases, and 12 bases lay between the germline ends. The CDR3 loop spans 15 amino acids. The germline gives CDR1 SGDLS, CDR2 YYNGEE.

This clonotype was seen at least ten times. The J gene is TRBJ1-2, the V gene TRBV7-9; D is perhaps TRBD1 (5 bases). Germline CDR1 and CDR2: SEHNR and FQNEAQ (reference sequence). The CDR3 is 15 amino acids. V lost 1 base, J lost 4 bases, and 13 bases lay in between. The DNA of the CDR3 is TGTGCCAGCAGCTTAGAGCGGGGGACGGTCTATGGCTACACCTTC. This translates into CASSLERGTVYGYTF.